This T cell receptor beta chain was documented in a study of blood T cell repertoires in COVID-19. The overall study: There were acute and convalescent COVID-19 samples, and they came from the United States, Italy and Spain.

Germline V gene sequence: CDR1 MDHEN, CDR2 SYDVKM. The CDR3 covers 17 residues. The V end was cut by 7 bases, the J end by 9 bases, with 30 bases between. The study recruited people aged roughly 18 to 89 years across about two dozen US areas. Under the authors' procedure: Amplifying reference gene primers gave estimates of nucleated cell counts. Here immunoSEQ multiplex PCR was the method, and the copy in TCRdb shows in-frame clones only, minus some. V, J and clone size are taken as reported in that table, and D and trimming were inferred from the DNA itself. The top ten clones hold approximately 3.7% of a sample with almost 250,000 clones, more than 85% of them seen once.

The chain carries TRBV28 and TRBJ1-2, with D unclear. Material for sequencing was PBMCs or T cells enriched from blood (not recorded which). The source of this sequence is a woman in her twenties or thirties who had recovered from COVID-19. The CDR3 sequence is CASTRPPSRDTTIRYTF. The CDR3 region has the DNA TGTGCCAGCACCAGACCGCCCTCCCGGGATACTACTATTCGCTACACCTTC.